This TCR beta chain was identified in a study of low-dose radiotherapy and immunotherapy resistance in tumors. Priming of first-strand cDNA relied on TRAV- and TRBV-specific primers (covering alpha and beta chains). A constant-region primer paired with the V-primer adapter amplified TCRs over approximately 19 PCR cycles. Via MiXCR, TCRdb re-called the reads, giving one row per CDR3 protein. The sample lists 75,000 to 95,000 distinct CDR3 sequences, around a fifth seen once, with around 13% in the top ten. CDR3 length: 17 amino acids. Trimming left V 6 bases short and J 0 bases short, with 15 bases between. The germline V gene has CDR1 MNHEY and CDR2 SVGAGI. There are many counts of this clonotype. Time point: after trial treatment. Documented treatment: LDRT plus nivolumab, ipilimumab, low-dose cyclophosphamide and aspirin (RACIN trial).

Sequenced material: PBMCs, taken after low-dose radiotherapy plus immunotherapy. This receptor was taken from a female donor with ovarian cancer. V usage is TRBV6-5 and J usage is TRBJ2-6, with TRBD2 as a possible D gene (6 bases). The CDR3 bases are TGTGCCAGCAGGGGGGGTCCCAAAAGCTCTGGGGCCAACGTCCTGACTTTC. This translates into CASRGGPKSSGANVLTF.